The T cell receptor (beta chain) described here comes from a study of blood T cell repertoires in COVID-19. On the study more broadly: From the United States, Italy and Spain came samples of acute and convalescent COVID-19. T cells, B-cell-depleted T cells, or PBMCs supplied cDNA or gDNA.

Germline V gene data show CDR1 as MNHEY and CDR2 as SVGEGT. CDR3 length equals 13 residues. The germline V and J ends were trimmed by 3 bases and 4 bases, with 10 bases remaining between them. Original methodology: Reference gene primers were amplified, and this amplification served to estimate nucleated cell counts. The assay was immunoSEQ multiplex PCR, and TCRdb's table has in-frame clones only and misses some. V, J and clone size are those of that table, while D and trimming were read from the DNA. Among about 100,000 clones listed, approximately 88% were seen once. The source of this sequence is a man aged 35-49 years with active or convalescent COVID-19. The sequenced material came from peripheral blood. This chain links TRBV6-2 or TRBV6-3 with TRBJ2-7; no clear D. The CDR3 loop reads CASSYNKLYEQYF. Here the CDR3 DNA reads TGTGCCAGCAGTTATAACAAGTTGTACGAGCAGTACTTC.